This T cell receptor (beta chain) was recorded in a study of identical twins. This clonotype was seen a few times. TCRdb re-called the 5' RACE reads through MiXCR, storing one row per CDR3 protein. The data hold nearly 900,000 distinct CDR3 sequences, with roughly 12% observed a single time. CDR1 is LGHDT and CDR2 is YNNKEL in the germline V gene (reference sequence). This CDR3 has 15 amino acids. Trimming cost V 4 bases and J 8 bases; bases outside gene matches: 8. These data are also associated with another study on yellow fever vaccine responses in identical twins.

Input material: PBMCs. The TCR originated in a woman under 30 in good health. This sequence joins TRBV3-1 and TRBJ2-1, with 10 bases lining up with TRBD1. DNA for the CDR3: TGTGCCAGCAGCCCCGGGACAGGGGCCCCCCATGAGCAGTTCTTC. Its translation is CASSPGTGAPHEQFF.